The 18 T cell receptor beta chains in this list originate from one sample, sequenced in a study of CD8+ T cells in alopecia areata. Sequencing used cDNA as its template, made by extracting RNA and reverse transcribing it. Only in-frame clones appear in the TCRdb table, and some are missing; sequencing was by immunoSEQ multiplex PCR. The sample was found to contain over 100,000 clones, and every one recurs. The sample consisted of lesional skin. The origin of the receptors is a C3H/HeJ mouse with alopecia areata. Strain MHC haplotype: H2-k.

Concerning this clone: Gene names refer to mouse genes. The read is 4 residues too short to cover the CDR3 end, so that end is filled in from the germline J gene. V and J are TRBV12-2 and TRBJ2-3; 8 nucleotides line up with TRBD1. CDR1 is SGHLS, CDR2 HYDKME, per germline. There are 14 residues in the CDR3. Trimming cost V 2 bases and J 1 base; bases outside gene matches: 1. This chain's CDR3 is CASSPGQGAETLYF. CDR3 DNA (partial): TGTGCCAGCTCTCCGGGACAGGGTGCAGAA.

There are a few counts of this clone. TCRdb's protein sequence differs at residue 12 from the translated DNA; the protein presented here follows the DNA. Mouse names are used for the genes. The observed sequence ends 3 residues before the CDR3 terminus, with the missing tail filled in from the germline J gene. V usage is TRBV16 and J usage is TRBJ1-3; no clear D gene. Trimming removed 0 bases at V and 0 bases at J, with 6 bases between. Per the germline V gene, CDR1 is SGHSA and CDR2 is FRNQAP. The CDR3 covers 15 residues. The CDR3 bases that were read are TGTGCAAGCAGCTTAGATCCCAGTTCTGGAAATACG. It is translated as CASSLDPSSGNT. The full CDR3 sequence reads CASSLDPSSGNTLYF.

This clone was recorded many times. The genes and germline here are from mouse. The CDR3 bases that were read are TGTGCCAGCAGTGGGGGGACTGGGGGGGCCGGAGAA. It codes for CASSGGTGGAGE. The full CDR3 protein reads CASSGGTGGAGETLYF. The V and J genes are TRBV13-3 and TRBJ2-3; 14 bases agree with TRBD2. The CDR3 end lies 4 residues beyond the end of the read and is filled in from the germline J gene. Per germline, CDR1 NNHDY and CDR2 SYVADS. The CDR3 extends over 16 amino acids.

This clone was picked up many times. The gene names given are mouse names. The read comes to an end 4 residues before the CDR3 does, leaving the germline J gene to fill in the end. This same CDR3 is encoded by further DNA sequences in the sample. V usage is TRBV13-3 and J usage is TRBJ2-5; TRBD1 matches at 11 bases. The germline V gene has CDR1 NNHDY and CDR2 SYVADS. V trimming: 1 base; J trimming: 3 bases; junction bases outside the gene matches: 4. CDR3 size: 16 residues. CDR3 in amino acids: CASSDPGTGGQDTQYF. CDR3 DNA (partial): TGTGCCAGCAGTGATCCCGGGACAGGGGGTCAAGAC.

For this clone: Mouse germline and gene names are used. With the read ending 4 residues before the CDR3 end, the germline J gene is used to fill in that end. J is TRBJ1-2 and V is TRBV1, with D unclear. The CDR3 runs to 15 residues. Trimming removed 0 bases from V and 0 bases from J, with 8 bases in between. CDR1 and CDR2 (germline): NSQYPW, LRSPGD (reference sequence). The CDR3 bases that were read are TGCACCTGCAGTGCAGATCTGGCAACAAACTCC. Protein sequence: CTCSADLATNS. The complete CDR3 sequence is CTCSADLATNSDYTF. The whole variable domain, remainder taken from reference TRBV1 and TRBJ1-2, is VTLLEQNPRWRLVPRGQAVNLRCILKNSQYPWMSWYQQDLQKQLQWLFTLRSPGDKEVKSLPGADYLATRVTDTELRLQVANMSQGRTLYCTCSADLATNSDYTFGSGTRLLVI.

Comment on this clone: Gene names and germline refer to mouse. The part of the CDR3 DNA that was read is TGCACCTGCAGTCAGGACTGGGGTGAC. It is translated as CTCSQDWGD. The entire CDR3 sequence reads CTCSQDWGDTQYF. The V call is TRBV1, the J call TRBJ2-5; 9 nucleotides line up with TRBD2. The read comes to an end 4 residues before the CDR3 does, leaving the germline J gene to fill in the end. The CDR3 totals 13 residues. Per germline, CDR1 NSQYPW and CDR2 LRSPGD (reference sequence).

The sample holds a few counts of this clone. Gene labels here are mouse ones. With the read ending 4 residues before the CDR3 end, the germline J gene is used to fill in that end. The V gene is TRBV13-1, the J gene TRBJ2-5, with TRBD1 as a possible D gene (5 bases). Germline CDR1 NSHNY, CDR2 SYGAGN. CDR3 length equals 14 residues. V was clipped by 0 bases and J by 3 bases, with 8 bases between them. The CDR3 spells CASSDEGSQDTQYF. CDR3 DNA (partial): TGTGCCAGCAGTGATGAGGGGTCTCAAGAC.

The sample holds a few counts of this clone. Gene names are mouse gene names. The read halts 4 residues ahead of the CDR3 end, with the missing end drawn from the germline J gene. The genes are TRBV13-2 and TRBJ2-1; 12 bases fit TRBD2. The CDR3 loop spans 14 amino acids. From germline, CDR1 is NNHNN and CDR2 SYGAGS (reference sequence). CDR3 sequence reads: CASGDRLGGPEQFF. The sequenced part of the CDR3 DNA is TGTGCCAGCGGTGACAGACTGGGGGGGCCT.

Points on this clone: The gene names given are mouse names. The CDR3 goes on 4 residues after the read ends, and that part is filled in from the germline J gene. The gene calls are TRBV1 and TRBJ2-1; 10 bases are shared with TRBD1. There are 15 residues in the CDR3. The germline V gene encodes CDR1 NSQYPW and CDR2 LRSPGD (reference sequence). The sequenced CDR3 bases are TGCACCTGCAGTGCAGAAGCGGGACAGGGGGCT. It is translated as CTCSAEAGQGA. The whole CDR3 protein reads CTCSAEAGQGAEQFF. The full variable domain, in which reference TRBV1 and TRBJ2-1 provide the parts outside the CDR3, is VTLLEQNPRWRLVPRGQAVNLRCILKNSQYPWMSWYQQDLQKQLQWLFTLRSPGDKEVKSLPGADYLATRVTDTELRLQVANMSQGRTLYCTCSAEAGQGAEQFFGPGTRLTVL.

With regard to this clone: Mouse gene names and germline throughout. The read ends 4 residues early relative to the CDR3; the germline J gene fills the gap. The V and J genes are TRBV1 and TRBJ1-1; D is perhaps TRBD1 (5 bases). Trimming cost V 5 bases and J 0 bases, with 13 bases left between them. The CDR3 spans 15 residues. The germline V gene has CDR1 NSQYPW and CDR2 LRSPGD (reference sequence). CDR3 protein: CTCSPPTEANTEVFF. Partial CDR3 DNA: TGCACCTGCAGTCCTCCGACAGAAGCAAACACA.

This clone occurred a few times. Gene and germline names: mouse. The sequence runs out 4 residues before the end of the CDR3; the remainder is reconstructed from the germline J gene. This sequence joins TRBV1 and TRBJ2-7; 9 bases align to TRBD2. Germline V lookup: CDR1 NSQYPW, CDR2 LRSPGD (reference sequence). The CDR3 has 14 amino acids. The covered CDR3 bases are TGCACCTGCAGTGCCGGGACTGGGTCATAT. Its protein product is CTCSAGTGSY. The whole CDR3 protein is CTCSAGTGSYEQYF.

Note on this clone: Mouse gene names and germline throughout. With the read ending 4 residues before the CDR3 end, the germline J gene is used to fill in that end. The chain recombines TRBV14 with TRBJ2-5; D is unclear. The V end was cut by 5 bases, the J end by 0 bases, with 7 bases between. The CDR3 runs to 13 residues. Germline loops: CDR1 SGHDT, CDR2 FRDEAV. Incomplete CDR3 DNA: TGTGCCAGCAGACTTTTTAACCAAGAC. It codes for CASRLFNQD. The complete CDR3 reads CASRLFNQDTQYF.

This clone came up a few times. The gene names here belong to mouse. The same CDR3 also results from other DNA sequences found in this sample. CDR3 region: CASSDRLGVYEQYF. Partial CDR3 DNA: TGTGCCAGCAGTGATAGACTGGGGGTCTAT. This chain joins TRBV13-1 and TRBJ2-7; 9 bases align to TRBD2. The read terminates 4 residues ahead of where the CDR3 ends, so the germline J gene completes it. The CDR3 has 14 amino acids. J lost 3 bases, V lost 1 base, and 2 bases had no gene match. Germline-derived CDR1 and CDR2 are NSHNY and SYGAGN.

On this clone itself: Gene names are the mouse ones. Read coverage stops 4 residues before the CDR3 terminus; the germline J gene supplies the remainder. The rearrangement joins TRBV13-2 to TRBJ2-1; 9 bases fit TRBD1. The CDR3 contains 13 residues. The germline gives CDR1 NNHNN, CDR2 SYGAGS (reference sequence). CDR3 sequence: CASGGQGEAEQFF. The part of the CDR3 DNA that was read is TGTGCCAGCGGGGGACAGGGTGAGGCT.

Concerning this clone itself: Gene names and germline match the mouse. CDR3 protein: CASSDEKGADSDYTF. CDR3 DNA, as far as it was read: TGTGCCAGCAGTGATGAGAAGGGGGCGGACTCC. V gene TRBV13-3 combines with J gene TRBJ1-2, with 7 bases aligning to TRBD1. The missing CDR3 end, 4 residues past where the read stops, is filled in from the germline J gene. The CDR3 has 15 residues. CDR1 NNHDY and CDR2 SYVADS come from the germline V gene. V shed 0 bases, J shed 3 bases, and the junction held 5 bases outside the gene matches.

This clone turned up a few times. Genes here carry mouse names. The CDR3 is cut off 4 residues early in the read; its end comes from the germline J gene. This rearrangement joins TRBV3 to TRBJ2-1; 7 positions agree with TRBD1. Germline V gives CDR1 SNHLY, CDR2 FYNGKV (reference sequence). After removal of 5 bases from V and 2 bases from J, the junction contained 6 bases not matched to a gene. The CDR3 is made up of 15 amino acids. The CDR3 DNA, read in part, is TGTGCCAGCAGCGTCTCCGGGACAGACTATGCT. It specifies CASSVSGTDYA. The entire CDR3 is CASSVSGTDYAEQFF. Complete variable domain (other parts from reference TRBV3 and TRBJ2-1): GPKVLQIPSHQIIDMGQMVTLNCDPVSNHLYFYWYKQILGQQMEFLVNFYNGKVMEKSKLFKDQFSVERPDGSYFTLKIQPTALEDSAVYFCASSVSGTDYAEQFFGPGTRLTVL.

This clone was counted only a few times. Gene names are mouse gene names. The CDR3 here is CASGPRQGRAETLYF. The DNA read from the CDR3 is TGTGCCAGCGGACCCAGACAGGGCCGTGCAGAA. V usage is TRBV13-2 and J usage is TRBJ2-3; TRBD1 matches 7 bases. The read is 4 residues too short to cover the CDR3 end, so that end is filled in from the germline J gene. The V and J ends lost 5 bases and 1 base, in that order; junction bases with no gene match: 7. Germline loops: CDR1 NNHNN, CDR2 SYGAGS (reference sequence). The CDR3 consists of 15 residues.

Remarks on this clone: Gene names refer to mouse genes. The read ends 4 residues shy of where the CDR3 ends; the end is completed using the germline J gene. The chain employs TRBV17 and TRBJ2-5; 8 bases are a match to TRBD2. CDR1 is MNHDT, CDR2 YYDKIL, per germline. V shed 3 bases, J shed 0 bases, and the junction held 2 bases outside the gene matches. The CDR3 totals 15 residues. CDR3 DNA, as far as it was read: TGTGCTAGCAGTAGGGGGGGGCCTAACCAAGAC. Amino acid sequence: CASSRGGPNQD. The CDR3 reads in full as CASSRGGPNQDTQYF.